This T cell receptor (beta chain) was sequenced in a study of T cells in Graves' hyperthyroidism and ophthalmopathy. Amplification targeted TCR beta CDR3 regions from RNA transcripts. HTBI primers drove first-round RT-PCR of the TCR CDR3. Each CDR3 protein is one row after TCRdb ran MiXCR on the multiplex PCR reads. The table has approximately 520,000 distinct CDR3 sequences, around 20% seen once; the top ten hold 26%. CDR3 length: 14 amino acids. Losses at the gene ends were 4 bases for V and 6 bases for J; bases not matched to a gene: 6. Per the germline V gene, CDR1 is SQVTM and CDR2 is ANQGSEA. This clonotype was detected ten times or more.

The clonotype was recovered from a man aged 18 to 29 with Graves' hyperthyroidism. The sample was blood. V is TRBV29-1 and J is TRBJ2-7; the match to TRBD2 covers 13 bases. CDR3 region: CSVVGLAGQSEQYF. Here the CDR3 DNA reads TGCAGCGTTGTGGGACTAGCGGGGCAAAGCGAGCAGTACTTC.